This T cell receptor (beta chain) derives from a study of control samples from healthy donors and cancer patients. Assay: immunoSEQ multiplex PCR; the TCRdb copy retains only in-frame clones and omits some. The table records around 180,000 clones, 90% to 95% of them present only once. CDR3 length: 16 residues. V was trimmed by 4 bases and J by 6 bases, leaving 21 bases between them. The V gene's germline CDR1 is SEHNR and CDR2 FQNEAQ (reference sequence). Sequencing was carried out using blood. The genes are TRBV7-9 and TRBJ1-2; perhaps TRBD1 as D (5 bases). The receptor was derived from a young woman in good health. The DNA for the CDR3 is TGTGCCAGCAGCTCGGTGTCCGGGACTCAACAGGATGGCTACACCTTC. It codes for CASSSVSGTQQDGYTF.